The 9 T cell receptor beta chains below all came from one sample that was sequenced in a study of blood T cells in healthy people across ages. A second PCR, run for roughly 7 to 11 cycles, used a sample-barcoded 5' primer plus a J-beta primer mix. TCRdb re-analysed the 5' RACE reads in MiXCR, keeping a single row per CDR3 protein. This sample has some 900,000 distinct CDR3 sequences; roughly 26% occur once, and the top ten carry roughly a sixth. The sequenced sample consisted of blood. These receptors were collected from a woman older than 75 in good health.

The V and J genes are TRBV7-9 and TRBJ2-1; 8 bases align to TRBD1. Trimming at V came to 1 base and at J to 8 bases, leaving 19 bases not matched to a gene. Germline CDR1 and CDR2: SEHNR and FQNEAQ (reference sequence). CDR3 length: 19 amino acids. The CDR3 DNA sequence: TGTGCCAGCAGCTTAGGACAGGGGTCGGGAATAAACCGTCGGGATGAGCAGTTCTTC. It encodes CASSLGQGSGINRRDEQFF.

As for this clonotype: A single base separates this from a much larger clone, so it may be a read error. This chain connects TRBV15 to TRBJ2-7, with a possible D match to TRBD2 (5 bases). The J call may be in error: the DNA end matches TRBJ2-5 better. Per the germline V gene, CDR1 is LNHNV and CDR2 is YYDKDF (reference sequence). The CDR3 is made up of 13 amino acids. The CDR3 spells CTTSRDTAGTQYF. CDR3 DNA sequence: TGTACCACCAGCAGAGATACCGCGGGGACCCAGTACTTC.

This clonotype has a count of ten or more. V gene TRBV30 combines with J gene TRBJ2-7, with D uncertain. This CDR3 has 11 amino acids. The V and J ends lost 2 bases and 5 bases respectively, with 7 bases between them. Germline V gene data show CDR1 as GTSNPN and CDR2 as SVGIG (reference sequence). CDR3 loop: CAWSKLNEQYF. The CDR3 nucleotides are TGTGCCTGGAGTAAACTTAACGAGCAGTACTTC.

The sample holds a few counts of this clonotype. The chain couples TRBV6-5 to TRBJ1-5, with a tentative D call TRBD1 (6 bases). The CDR3 spans 15 residues. The germline V gene has CDR1 MNHEY and CDR2 SVGAGI. Trimming left V 7 bases short and J 0 bases short, with 13 bases between. CDR3 nucleotide sequence: TGTGCCAGCACGCGGGTCAGGGGTAGCAATCAGCCCCAGCATTTT. The encoded protein is CASTRVRGSNQPQHF.

Only a few counts were recorded for this clonotype. The J gene is TRBJ2-3, the V gene TRBV12-3 or TRBV12-4, with 9 bases aligning to TRBD2. The CDR3 sequence is 17 residues long. After removal of 3 bases from V and 6 bases from J, the junction contained 13 bases not matched to a gene. The CDR3 loop is CASSFGGRAGGGDTQYF. The DNA for the CDR3 is TGTGCCAGCAGTTTCGGCGGACGAGCGGGGGGCGGGGATACGCAGTATTTT.

This clonotype was counted ten times or more. The genes are TRBV7-2 and TRBJ2-3; no definite D call. The CDR3 spans 16 residues. Germline CDR1 is SGHTA and CDR2 is FQGNSA. The germline V and J ends were trimmed by 0 bases and 0 bases, with 10 bases remaining between them. The CDR3 spells CASSLAGGVSTDTQYF. In nucleotides, the CDR3 is TGTGCCAGCAGCTTAGCGGGTGGGGTTAGCACAGATACGCAGTATTTT.

This sequence joins TRBV12-3 or TRBV12-4 and TRBJ2-5, with 8 positions matching TRBD2. The end of the DNA fits TRBJ2-7 better, so the J call may be wrong. This CDR3 contains 15 residues. CDR3 nucleotide sequence: TGTGCCAGCAGTTCAAGGGCGGGAGGACCCTACGAGCAGTACTTC. It translates to CASSSRAGGPYEQYF.

The sample holds many counts of this clonotype. This chain joins TRBV12-3 or TRBV12-4 and TRBJ2-1; no firm D call. Trimming stripped 6 bases from V and 7 bases from J, with 7 bases between. This CDR3 is 11 amino acids long. The CDR3 region is CASRFQNEQFF. The CDR3 DNA follows: TGTGCCAGCAGGTTCCAGAATGAGCAGTTCTTC.

This clonotype was seen just once. A read error may explain this, as a much larger clone is one base away. Without the conserved terminal phenylalanine or tryptophan, this CDR3 likely stems from a read error. The V gene is TRBV27, the J gene TRBJ1-6; D not resolved. This CDR3 contains 14 residues. Germline assignment: CDR1 MNHEY and CDR2 SMNVEV (reference sequence). V was trimmed by 5 bases and J by 7 bases, leaving 12 bases between them. CDR3 in DNA: TGTGCCAGCAGTCCTCACTTGACGAATTCACCCCTCCACTGT. It yields the protein CASSPHLTNSPLHC.